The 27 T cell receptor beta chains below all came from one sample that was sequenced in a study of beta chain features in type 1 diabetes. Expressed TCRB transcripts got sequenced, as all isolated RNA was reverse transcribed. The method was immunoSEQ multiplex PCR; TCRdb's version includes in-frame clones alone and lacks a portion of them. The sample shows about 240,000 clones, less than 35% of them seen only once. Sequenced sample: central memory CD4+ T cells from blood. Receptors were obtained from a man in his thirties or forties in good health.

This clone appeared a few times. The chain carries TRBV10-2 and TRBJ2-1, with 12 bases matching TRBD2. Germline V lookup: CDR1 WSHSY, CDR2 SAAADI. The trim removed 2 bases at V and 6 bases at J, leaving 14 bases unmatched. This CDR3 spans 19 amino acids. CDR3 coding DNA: TGCGCCAGCAGTGAGCGGGCTAGCGGGGGGGCTAGGGATTTCAATGAGCAGTTCTTC. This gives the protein CASSERASGGARDFNEQFF.

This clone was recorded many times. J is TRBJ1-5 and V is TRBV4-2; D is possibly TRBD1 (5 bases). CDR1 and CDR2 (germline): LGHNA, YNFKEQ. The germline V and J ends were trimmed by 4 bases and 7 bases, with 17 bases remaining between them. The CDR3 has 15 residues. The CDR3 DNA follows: TGTGCCAGCAGCCGTGATAGGGACGCGAGGCAGCCCCAGCATTTT. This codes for CASSRDRDARQPQHF.

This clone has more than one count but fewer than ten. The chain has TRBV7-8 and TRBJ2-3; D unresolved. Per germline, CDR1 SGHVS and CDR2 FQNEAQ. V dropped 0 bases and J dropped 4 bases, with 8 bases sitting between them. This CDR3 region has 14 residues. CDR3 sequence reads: CASSLAYEADTQYF. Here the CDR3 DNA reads TGTGCCAGCAGCTTAGCGTATGAGGCAGATACGCAGTATTTT.

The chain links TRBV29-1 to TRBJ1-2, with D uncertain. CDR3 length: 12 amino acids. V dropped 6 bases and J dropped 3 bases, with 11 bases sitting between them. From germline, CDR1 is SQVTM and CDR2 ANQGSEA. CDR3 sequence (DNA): TGCAGCGTGGCAAATATAGACTATGGCTACACCTTC. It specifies CSVANIDYGYTF.

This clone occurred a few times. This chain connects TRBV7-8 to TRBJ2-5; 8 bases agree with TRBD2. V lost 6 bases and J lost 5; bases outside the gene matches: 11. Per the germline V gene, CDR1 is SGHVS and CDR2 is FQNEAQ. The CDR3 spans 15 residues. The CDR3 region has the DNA TGTGCCAGCAGAGCGAGGCGGGAGGCAGGGGAGACCCAGTACTTC. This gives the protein CASRARREAGETQYF.

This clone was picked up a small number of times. This chain's CDR3 is CASSFSGRSTDTQYF. In nucleotides, the CDR3 is TGTGCCAGCAGCTTTAGCGGGAGGAGCACAGATACGCAGTATTTT. The chain combines TRBV7-2 with TRBJ2-3, with 10 bases fitting TRBD2. Germline loops: CDR1 SGHTA, CDR2 FQGNSA. V lost 3 bases to trimming and J lost 0 bases; unmatched junction nucleotides: 0. The CDR3 has 15 amino acids.

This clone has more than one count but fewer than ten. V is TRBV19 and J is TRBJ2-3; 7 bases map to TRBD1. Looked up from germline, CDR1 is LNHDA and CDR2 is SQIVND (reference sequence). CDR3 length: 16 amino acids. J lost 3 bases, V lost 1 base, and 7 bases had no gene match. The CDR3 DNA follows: TGTGCCAGTAGTATAGGAGGGGGCCAAAGGACAGATACGCAGTATTTT. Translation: CASSIGGGQRTDTQYF.

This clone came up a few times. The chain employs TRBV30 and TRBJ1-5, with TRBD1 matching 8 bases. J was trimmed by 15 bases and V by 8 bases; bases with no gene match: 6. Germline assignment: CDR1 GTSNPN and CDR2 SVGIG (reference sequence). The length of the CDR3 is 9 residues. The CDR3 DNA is TGTGCCGGGGACAGGAGACGGCATTTT. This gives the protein CAGDRRRHF.

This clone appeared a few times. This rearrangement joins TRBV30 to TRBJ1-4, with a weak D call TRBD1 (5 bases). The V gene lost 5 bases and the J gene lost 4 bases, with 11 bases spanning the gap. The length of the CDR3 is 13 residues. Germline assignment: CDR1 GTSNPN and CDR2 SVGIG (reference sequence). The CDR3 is CAWGDGNNEKLFF. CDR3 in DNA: TGTGCCTGGGGGGACGGAAATAATGAAAAACTGTTTTTT.

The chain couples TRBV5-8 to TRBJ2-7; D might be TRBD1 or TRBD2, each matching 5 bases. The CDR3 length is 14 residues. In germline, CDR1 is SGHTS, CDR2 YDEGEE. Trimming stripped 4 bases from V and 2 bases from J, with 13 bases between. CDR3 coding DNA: TGTGCCAGCAGCGATCCGGGACGGACCTACGAGCAGTACTTC. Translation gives CASSDPGRTYEQYF.

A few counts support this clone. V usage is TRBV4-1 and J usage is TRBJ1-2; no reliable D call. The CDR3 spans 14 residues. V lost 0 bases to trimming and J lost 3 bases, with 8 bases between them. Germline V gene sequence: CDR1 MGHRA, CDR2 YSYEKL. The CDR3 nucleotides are TGCGCCAGCAGCCAAGACACCGAATACTATGGCTACACCTTC. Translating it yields CASSQDTEYYGYTF.

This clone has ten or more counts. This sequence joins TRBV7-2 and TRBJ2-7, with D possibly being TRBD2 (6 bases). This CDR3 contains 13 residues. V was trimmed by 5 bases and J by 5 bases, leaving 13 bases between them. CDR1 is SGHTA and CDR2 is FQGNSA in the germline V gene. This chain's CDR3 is CASSPREVDEQYF. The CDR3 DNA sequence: TGTGCCAGCAGCCCGAGGGAGGTGGACGAGCAGTACTTC.

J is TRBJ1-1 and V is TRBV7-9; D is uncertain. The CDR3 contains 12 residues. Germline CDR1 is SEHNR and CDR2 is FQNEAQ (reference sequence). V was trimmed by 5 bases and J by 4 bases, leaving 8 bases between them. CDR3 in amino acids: CASSAYGTEAFF. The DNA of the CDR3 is TGTGCCAGCAGCGCCTATGGCACTGAAGCTTTCTTT.

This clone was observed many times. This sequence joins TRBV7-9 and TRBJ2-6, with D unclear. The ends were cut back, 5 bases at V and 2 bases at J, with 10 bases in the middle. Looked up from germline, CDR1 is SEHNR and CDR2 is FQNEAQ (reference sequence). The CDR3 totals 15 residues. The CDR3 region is CASSPALPGANVLTF. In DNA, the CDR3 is TGTGCCAGCAGCCCGGCGCTTCCTGGGGCCAACGTCCTGACTTTC.

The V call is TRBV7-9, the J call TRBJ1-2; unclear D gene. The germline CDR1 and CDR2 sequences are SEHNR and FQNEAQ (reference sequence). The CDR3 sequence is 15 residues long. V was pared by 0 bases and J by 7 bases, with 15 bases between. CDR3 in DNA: TGTGCCAGCAGCTTAGCGCAGGTCCGGGAGGCTGGCTACACCTTC. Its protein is CASSLAQVREAGYTF.

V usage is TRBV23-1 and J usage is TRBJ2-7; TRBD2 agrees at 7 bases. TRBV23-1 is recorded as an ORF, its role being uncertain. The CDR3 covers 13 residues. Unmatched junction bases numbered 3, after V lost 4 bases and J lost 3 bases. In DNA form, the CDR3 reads TGCGCCAGCAGTCTGAGCGGGATCTACGAGCAGTACTTC. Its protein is CASSLSGIYEQYF.

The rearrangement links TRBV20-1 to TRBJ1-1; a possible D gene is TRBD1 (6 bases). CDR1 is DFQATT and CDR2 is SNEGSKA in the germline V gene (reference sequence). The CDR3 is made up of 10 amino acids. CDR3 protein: CSSIPTGLFF. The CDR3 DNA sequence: TGCAGCTCAATCCCGACAGGTCTATTCTTT.

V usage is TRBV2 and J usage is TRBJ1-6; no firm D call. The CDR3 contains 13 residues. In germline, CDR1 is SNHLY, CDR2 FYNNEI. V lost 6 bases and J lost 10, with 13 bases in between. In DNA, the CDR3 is TGTGCCAGCAGCGACGTGTTAGGGTCACCCCTCCACTTT. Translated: CASSDVLGSPLHF.

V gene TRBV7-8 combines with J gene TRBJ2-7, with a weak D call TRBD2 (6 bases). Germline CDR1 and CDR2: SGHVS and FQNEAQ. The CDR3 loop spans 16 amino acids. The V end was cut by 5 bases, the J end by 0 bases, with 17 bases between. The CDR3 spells CASSLAAGTGSYEQYF. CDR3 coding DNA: TGTGCCAGCAGCCTTGCCGCCGGGACTGGCTCCTACGAGCAGTACTTC.

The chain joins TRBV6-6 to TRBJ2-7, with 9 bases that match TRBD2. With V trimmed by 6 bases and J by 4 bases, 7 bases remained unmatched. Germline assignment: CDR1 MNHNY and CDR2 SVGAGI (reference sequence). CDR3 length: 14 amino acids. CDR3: CASSWGSGSYEQYF. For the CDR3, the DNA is TGTGCCAGCAGCTGGGGTAGCGGGAGTTACGAGCAGTACTTC.

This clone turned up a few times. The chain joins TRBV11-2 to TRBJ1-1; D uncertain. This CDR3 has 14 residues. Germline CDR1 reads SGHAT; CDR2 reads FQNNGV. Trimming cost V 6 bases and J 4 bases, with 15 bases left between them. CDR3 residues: CASSFDAGRTEAFF. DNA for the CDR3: TGTGCCAGCAGTTTTGACGCGGGTCGCACTGAAGCTTTCTTT.

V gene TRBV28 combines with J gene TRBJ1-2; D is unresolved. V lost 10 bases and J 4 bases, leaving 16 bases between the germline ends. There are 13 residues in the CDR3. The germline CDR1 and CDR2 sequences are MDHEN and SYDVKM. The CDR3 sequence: CATTLREVYGYTF. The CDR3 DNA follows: TGTGCCACCACTTTGAGGGAAGTCTATGGCTACACCTTC.

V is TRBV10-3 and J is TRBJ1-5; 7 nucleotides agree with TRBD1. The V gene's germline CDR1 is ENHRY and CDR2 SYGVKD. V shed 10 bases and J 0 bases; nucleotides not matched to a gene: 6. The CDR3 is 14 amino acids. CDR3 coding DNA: TGTGCCACGACGGGACAGTATAGCAATCAGCCCCAGCATTTT. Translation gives CATTGQYSNQPQHF.

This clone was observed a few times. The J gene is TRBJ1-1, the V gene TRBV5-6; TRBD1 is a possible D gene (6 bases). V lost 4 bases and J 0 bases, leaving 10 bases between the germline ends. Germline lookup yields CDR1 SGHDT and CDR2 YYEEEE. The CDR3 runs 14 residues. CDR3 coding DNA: TGTGCCAGCAGCATCACAGGGATGAACACTGAAGCTTTCTTT. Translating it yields CASSITGMNTEAFF. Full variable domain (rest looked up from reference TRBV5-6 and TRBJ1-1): DAGVTQSPTHLIKTRGQQVTLRCSPKSGHDTVSWYQQALGQGPQFIFQYYEEEERQRGNFPDRFSGHQFPNYSSELNVNALLLGDSALYLCASSITGMNTEAFFGQGTRLTVV.

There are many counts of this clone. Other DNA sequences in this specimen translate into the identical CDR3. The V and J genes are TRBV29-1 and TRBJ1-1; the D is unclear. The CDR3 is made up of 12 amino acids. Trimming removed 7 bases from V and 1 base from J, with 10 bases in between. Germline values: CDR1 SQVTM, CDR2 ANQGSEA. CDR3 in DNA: TGCAGCGCGTGGGCCTGGAACACTGAAGCTTTCTTT. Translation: CSAWAWNTEAFF.

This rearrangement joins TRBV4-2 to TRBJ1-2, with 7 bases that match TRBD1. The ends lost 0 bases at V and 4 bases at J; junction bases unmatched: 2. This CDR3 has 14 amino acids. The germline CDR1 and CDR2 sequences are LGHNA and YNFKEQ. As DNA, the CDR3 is TGTGCCAGCAGCCAAGAAGGGGGCAGCTATGGCTACACCTTC. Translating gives CASSQEGGSYGYTF.

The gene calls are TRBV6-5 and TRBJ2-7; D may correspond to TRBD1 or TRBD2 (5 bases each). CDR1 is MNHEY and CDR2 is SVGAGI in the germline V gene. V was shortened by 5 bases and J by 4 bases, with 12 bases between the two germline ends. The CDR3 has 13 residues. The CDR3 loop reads CASSQREGYEQYF. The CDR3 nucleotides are TGTGCCAGCAGTCAACGCGAGGGGTACGAGCAGTACTTC.